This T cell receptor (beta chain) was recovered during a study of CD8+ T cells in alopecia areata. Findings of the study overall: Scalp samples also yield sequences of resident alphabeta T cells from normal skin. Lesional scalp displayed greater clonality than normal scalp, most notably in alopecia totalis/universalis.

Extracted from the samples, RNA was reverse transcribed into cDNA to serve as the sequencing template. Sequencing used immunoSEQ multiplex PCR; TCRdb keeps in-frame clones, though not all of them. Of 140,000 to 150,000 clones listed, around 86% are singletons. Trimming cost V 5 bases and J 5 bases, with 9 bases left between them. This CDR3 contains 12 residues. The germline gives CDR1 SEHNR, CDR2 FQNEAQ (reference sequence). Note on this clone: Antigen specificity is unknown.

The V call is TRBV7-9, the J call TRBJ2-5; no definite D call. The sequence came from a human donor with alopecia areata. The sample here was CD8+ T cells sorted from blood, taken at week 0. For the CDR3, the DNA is TGTGCCAGCAGCCCGCACCCGGAGACCCAGTACTTC. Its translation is CASSPHPETQYF.